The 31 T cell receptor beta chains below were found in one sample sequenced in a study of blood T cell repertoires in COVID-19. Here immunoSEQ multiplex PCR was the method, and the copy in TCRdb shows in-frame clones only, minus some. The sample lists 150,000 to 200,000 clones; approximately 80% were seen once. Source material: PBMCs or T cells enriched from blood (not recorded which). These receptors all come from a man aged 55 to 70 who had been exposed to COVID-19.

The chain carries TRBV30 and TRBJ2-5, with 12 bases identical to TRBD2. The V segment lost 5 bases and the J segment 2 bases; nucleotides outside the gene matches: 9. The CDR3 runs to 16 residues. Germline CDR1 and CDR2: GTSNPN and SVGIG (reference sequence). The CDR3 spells CAWETSGRIGQETQYF. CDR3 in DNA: TGTGCCTGGGAGACTAGCGGGAGAATCGGGCAAGAGACCCAGTACTTC.

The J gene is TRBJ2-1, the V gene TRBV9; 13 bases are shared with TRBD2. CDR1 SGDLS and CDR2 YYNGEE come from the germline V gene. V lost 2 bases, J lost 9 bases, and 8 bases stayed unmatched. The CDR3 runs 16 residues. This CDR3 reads CASSVGTSGDFGEQFF. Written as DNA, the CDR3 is TGTGCCAGCAGCGTTGGGACTAGCGGGGATTTCGGTGAGCAGTTCTTC.

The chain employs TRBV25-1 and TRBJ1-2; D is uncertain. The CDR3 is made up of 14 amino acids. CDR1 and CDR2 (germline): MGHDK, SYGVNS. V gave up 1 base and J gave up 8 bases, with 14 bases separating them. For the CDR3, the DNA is TGTGCCAGCAGTGAATTGAGCTTCTCGTGGGGCTACACCTTC. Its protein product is CASSELSFSWGYTF.

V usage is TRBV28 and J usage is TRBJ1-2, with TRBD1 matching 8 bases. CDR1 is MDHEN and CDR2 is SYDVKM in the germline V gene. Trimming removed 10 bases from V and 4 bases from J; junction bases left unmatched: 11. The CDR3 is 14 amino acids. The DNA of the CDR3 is TGTGCCACTCTACGGACAGGGACCTCCTATGGCTACACCTTC. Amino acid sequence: CATLRTGTSYGYTF.

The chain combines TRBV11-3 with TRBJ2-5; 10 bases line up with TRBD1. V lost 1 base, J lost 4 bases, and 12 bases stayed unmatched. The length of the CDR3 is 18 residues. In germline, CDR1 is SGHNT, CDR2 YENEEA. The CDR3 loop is CASSLAARTGGLGETQYF. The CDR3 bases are TGTGCCAGCAGCTTAGCAGCCAGGACAGGGGGATTAGGAGAGACCCAGTACTTC.

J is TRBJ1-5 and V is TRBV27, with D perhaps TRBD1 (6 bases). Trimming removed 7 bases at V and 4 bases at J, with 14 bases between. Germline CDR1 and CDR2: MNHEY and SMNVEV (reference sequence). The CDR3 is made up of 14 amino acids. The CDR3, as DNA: TGTGCCAGCATGCGCGGGGGCCCTAATCAGCCCCAGCATTTT. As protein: CASMRGGPNQPQHF.

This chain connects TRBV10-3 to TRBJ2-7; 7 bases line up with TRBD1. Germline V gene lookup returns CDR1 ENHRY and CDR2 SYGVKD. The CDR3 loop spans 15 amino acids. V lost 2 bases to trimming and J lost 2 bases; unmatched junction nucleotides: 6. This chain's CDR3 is CAISEPLQGAYEQYF. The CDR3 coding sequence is TGTGCCATCAGTGAGCCCCTTCAGGGGGCCTACGAGCAGTACTTC.

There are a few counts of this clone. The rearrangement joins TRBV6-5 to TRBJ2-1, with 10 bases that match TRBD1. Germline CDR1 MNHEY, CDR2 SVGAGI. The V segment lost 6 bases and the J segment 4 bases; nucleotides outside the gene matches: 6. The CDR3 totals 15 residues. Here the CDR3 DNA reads TGTGCCAGCAGCCGTGGGACAGGGGATTACAATGAGCAGTTCTTC. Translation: CASSRGTGDYNEQFF.

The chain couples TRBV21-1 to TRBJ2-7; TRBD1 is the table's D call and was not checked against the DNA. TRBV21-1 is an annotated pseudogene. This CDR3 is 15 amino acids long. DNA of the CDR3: TGTGCCAGCAGCAAAGTTGGCTGTTCTCCAGACGAGCAGTACTTC. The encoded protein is CASSKVGCSPDEQYF.

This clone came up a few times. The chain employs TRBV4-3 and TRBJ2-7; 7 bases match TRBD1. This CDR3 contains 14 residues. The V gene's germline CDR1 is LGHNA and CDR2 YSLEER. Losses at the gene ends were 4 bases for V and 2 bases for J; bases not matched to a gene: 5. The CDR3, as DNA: TGCGCCAGCAGCCCTAACAGGGGACCCTACGAGCAGTACTTC. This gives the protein CASSPNRGPYEQYF.

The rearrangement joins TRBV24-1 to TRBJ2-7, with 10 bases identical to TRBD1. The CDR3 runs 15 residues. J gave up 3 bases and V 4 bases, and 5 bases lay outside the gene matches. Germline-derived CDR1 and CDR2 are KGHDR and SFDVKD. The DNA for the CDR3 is TGTGCCACCAGTGACCCGACAGGGGGCGGCTACGAGCAGTACTTC. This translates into CATSDPTGGGYEQYF.

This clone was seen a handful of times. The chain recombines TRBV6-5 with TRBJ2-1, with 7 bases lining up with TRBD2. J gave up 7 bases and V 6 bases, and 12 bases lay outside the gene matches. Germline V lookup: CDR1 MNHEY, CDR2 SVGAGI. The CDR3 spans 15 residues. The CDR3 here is CASRALRGEWNEQFF. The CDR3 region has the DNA TGTGCCAGCAGGGCCCTCCGGGGGGAGTGGAATGAGCAGTTCTTC.

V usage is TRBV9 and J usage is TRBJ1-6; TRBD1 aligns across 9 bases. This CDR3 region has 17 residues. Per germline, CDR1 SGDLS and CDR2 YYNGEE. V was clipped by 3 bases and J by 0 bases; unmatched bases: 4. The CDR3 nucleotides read TGTGCCAGCAGCGACCGGGACAGGGCCTCCTATAATTCACCCCTCCACTTT. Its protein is CASSDRDRASYNSPLHF.

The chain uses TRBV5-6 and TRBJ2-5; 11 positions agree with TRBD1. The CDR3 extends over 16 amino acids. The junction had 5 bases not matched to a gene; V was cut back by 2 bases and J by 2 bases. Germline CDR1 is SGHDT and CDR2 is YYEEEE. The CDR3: CASSFMGQGGQETQYF. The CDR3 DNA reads TGTGCCAGCAGCTTTATGGGACAGGGGGGTCAAGAGACCCAGTACTTC.

The CDR3 DNA is TGTGCCAGCAGCTTGACAGGTATGAACACTGAAGCTTTCTTT. The encoded protein is CASSLTGMNTEAFF. This chain joins TRBV7-9 and TRBJ1-1; perhaps TRBD1 as D (6 bases). CDR3 length equals 14 residues. Germline CDR1 and CDR2: SEHNR and FQNEAQ (reference sequence). V lost 3 bases to trimming and J lost 0 bases, with 8 bases between them.

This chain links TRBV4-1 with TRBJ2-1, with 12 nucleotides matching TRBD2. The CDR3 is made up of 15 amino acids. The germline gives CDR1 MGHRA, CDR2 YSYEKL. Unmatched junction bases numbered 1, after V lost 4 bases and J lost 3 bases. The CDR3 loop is CASSLGLAGYNEQFF. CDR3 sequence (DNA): TGCGCCAGCAGCCTGGGACTAGCGGGCTACAATGAGCAGTTCTTC.

CDR3 in amino acids: CASSLGPGISREQYF. CDR3 sequence (DNA): TGTGCCAGCAGCTTAGGGCCAGGGATCTCTAGGGAGCAGTACTTC. The chain carries TRBV11-2 and TRBJ2-7, with D possibly TRBD1 on 5 matching bases. Germline-derived CDR1 and CDR2 are SGHAT and FQNNGV. The CDR3 sequence is 15 residues long. The germline V and J ends were trimmed by 1 base and 7 bases, with 17 bases remaining between them.

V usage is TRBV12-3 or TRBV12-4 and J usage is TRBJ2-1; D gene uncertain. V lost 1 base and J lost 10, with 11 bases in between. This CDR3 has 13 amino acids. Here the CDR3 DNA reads TGTGCCAGCAGTTTAGGCGCCCTTACCGAGCAGTTCTTC. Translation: CASSLGALTEQFF.

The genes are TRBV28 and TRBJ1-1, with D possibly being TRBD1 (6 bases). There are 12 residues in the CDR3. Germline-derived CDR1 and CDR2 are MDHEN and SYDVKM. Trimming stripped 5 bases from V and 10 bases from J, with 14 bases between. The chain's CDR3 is CASSPWEGGAFF. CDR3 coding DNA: TGTGCCAGCAGTCCCTGGGAGGGGGGAGCTTTCTTT.

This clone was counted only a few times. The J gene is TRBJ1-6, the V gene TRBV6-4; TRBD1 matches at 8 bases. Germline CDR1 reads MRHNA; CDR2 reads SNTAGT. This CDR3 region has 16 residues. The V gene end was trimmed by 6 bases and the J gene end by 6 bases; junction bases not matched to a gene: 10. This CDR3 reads CASRNSNRGSNSPLHF. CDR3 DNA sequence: TGTGCCAGCAGGAACTCAAACAGGGGGTCTAATTCACCCCTCCACTTT.

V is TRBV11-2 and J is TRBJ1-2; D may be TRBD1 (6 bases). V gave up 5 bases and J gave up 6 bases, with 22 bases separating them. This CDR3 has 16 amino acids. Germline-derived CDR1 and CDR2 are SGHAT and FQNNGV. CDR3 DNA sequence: TGTGCCAGCAGCCCAGAATGGGGGGGGCGCGAGGATGGCTACACCTTC. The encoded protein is CASSPEWGGREDGYTF.

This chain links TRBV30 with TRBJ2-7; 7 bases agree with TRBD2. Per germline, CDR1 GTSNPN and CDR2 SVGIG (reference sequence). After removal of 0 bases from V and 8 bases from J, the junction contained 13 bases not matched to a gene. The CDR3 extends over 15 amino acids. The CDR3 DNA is TGTGCCTGGAGTGTTCACCTAGCGGCTGATTACCAGCAGTACTTC. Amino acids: CAWSVHLAADYQQYF.

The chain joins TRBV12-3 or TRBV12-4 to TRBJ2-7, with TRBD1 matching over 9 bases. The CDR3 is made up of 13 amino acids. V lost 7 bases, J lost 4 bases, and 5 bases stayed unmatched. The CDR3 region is CASIKTGGYEQYF. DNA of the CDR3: TGTGCCAGCATCAAGACAGGGGGATACGAGCAGTACTTC.

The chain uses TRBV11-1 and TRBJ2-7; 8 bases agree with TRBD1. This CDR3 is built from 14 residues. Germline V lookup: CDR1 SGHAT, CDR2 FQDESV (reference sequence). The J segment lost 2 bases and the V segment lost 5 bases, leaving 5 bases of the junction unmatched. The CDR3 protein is CASSTDRAAYEQYF. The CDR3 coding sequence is TGTGCCAGCAGCACGGACAGGGCAGCCTACGAGCAGTACTTC.

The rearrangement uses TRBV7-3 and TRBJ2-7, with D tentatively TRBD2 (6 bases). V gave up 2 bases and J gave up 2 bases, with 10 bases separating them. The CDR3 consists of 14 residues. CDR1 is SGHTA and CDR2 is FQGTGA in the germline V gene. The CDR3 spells CASSLRGVPYEQYF. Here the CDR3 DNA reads TGTGCCAGCAGCTTACGCGGGGTGCCCTACGAGCAGTACTTC.

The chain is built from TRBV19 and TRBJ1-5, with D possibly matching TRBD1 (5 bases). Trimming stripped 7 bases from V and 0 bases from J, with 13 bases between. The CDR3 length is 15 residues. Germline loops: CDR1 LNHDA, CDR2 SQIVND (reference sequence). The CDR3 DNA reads TGTGCCAGTACCGGGACTGCTTATAGCAATCAGCCCCAGCATTTT. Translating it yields CASTGTAYSNQPQHF.

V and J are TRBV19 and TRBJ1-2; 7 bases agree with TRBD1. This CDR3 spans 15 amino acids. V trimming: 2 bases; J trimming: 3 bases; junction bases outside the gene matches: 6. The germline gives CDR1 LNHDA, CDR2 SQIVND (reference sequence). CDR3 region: CASSIRGGYDYGYTF. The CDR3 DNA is TGTGCCAGTAGTATAAGAGGGGGCTACGACTATGGCTACACCTTC. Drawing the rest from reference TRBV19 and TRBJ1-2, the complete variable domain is DGGITQSPKYLFRKEGQNVTLSCEQNLNHDAMYWYRQDPGQGLRLIYYSQIVNDFQKGDIAEGYSVSREKKESFPLTVTSAQKNPTAFYLCASSIRGGYDYGYTFGSGTRLTVV.

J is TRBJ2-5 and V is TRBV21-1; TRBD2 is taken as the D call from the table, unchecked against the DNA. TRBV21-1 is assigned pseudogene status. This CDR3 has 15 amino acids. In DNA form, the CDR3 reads TGTGCCAGCAGCAAAGATGGTCCATCCTACGAGACCCAGTACTTC. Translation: CASSKDGPSYETQYF.

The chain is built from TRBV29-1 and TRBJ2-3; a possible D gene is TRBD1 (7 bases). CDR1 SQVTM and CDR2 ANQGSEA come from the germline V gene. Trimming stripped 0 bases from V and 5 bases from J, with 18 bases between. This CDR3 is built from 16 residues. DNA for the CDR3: TGCAGCGTTGAAGACCATAACAGGGGCGGGGTAGATACGCAGTATTTT. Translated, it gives CSVEDHNRGGVDTQYF.

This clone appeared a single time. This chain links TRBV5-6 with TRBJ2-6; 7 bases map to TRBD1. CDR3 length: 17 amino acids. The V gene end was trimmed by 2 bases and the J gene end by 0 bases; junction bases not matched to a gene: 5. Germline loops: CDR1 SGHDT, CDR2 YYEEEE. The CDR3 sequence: CASSFGTADSGANVLTF. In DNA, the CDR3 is TGTGCCAGCAGCTTTGGGACAGCCGACTCTGGGGCCAACGTCCTGACTTTC.

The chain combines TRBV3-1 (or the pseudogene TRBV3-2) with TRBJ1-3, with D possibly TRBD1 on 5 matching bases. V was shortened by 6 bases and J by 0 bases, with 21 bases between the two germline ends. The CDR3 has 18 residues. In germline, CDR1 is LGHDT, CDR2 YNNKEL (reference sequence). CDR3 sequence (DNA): TGTGCCAGCAGTGAAACTTTCTGGGGCTCCCCCTCTGGAAACACCATATATTTT. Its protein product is CASSETFWGSPSGNTIYF.